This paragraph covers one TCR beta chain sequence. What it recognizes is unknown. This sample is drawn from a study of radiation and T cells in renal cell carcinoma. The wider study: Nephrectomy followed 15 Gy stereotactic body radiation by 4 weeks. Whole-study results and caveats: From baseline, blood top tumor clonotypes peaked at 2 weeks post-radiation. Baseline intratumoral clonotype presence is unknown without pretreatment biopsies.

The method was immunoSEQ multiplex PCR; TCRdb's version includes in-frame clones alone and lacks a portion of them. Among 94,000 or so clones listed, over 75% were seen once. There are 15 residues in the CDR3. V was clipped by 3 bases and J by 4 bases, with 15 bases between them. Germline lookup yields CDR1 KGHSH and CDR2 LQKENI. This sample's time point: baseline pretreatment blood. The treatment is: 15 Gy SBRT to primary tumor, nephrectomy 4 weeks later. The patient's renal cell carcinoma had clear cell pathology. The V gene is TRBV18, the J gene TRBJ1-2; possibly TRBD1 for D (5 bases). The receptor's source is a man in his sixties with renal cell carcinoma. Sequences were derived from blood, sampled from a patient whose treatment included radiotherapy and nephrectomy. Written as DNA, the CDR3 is TGTGCCAGCTCACCCTCCAGGGACTCTGGCTATGGCTACACCTTC. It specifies CASSPSRDSGYGYTF.